This T cell receptor (beta chain) stems from a study of blood T cell repertoires in COVID-19 (dated by TCRdb to 2018 to 2020). General notes on the study: Collaborator samples came from the United States, Italy and Spain and covered acute and convalescent phases of COVID-19. The material from the prospective study consisted of cDNA or gDNA derived from T cells, B-cell-depleted T cells, or PBMCs. Subjects who had been exposed to COVID-19, were actively infected with it, or had recovered from it provided the deeply sampled blood TCRbeta repertoires that made up the dataset. The repertoires were released in a freely available public database meant as a resource for research on the immune response to SARS-CoV-2. The samples were drawn from the first 160 participants of the ongoing ImmuneRACE study and from more than 1,000 subjects provided by 6 global collaborators. A de-identified subject ID, COVID-19 status, age in years and sex were almost always included in the sample metadata. Where available, HLA class I and class II types were obtained from metadata supplied by the sample provider rather than from assay-based typing. What the study reported, not specific to this receptor: The quantity of clinical and demographic metadata differed by source and by participant and was supplied without curation.

In the prospective study, participants were about 18 to 89 years old, resided in 20 to 30 geographic areas of the United States, and were enrolled through a virtual design. In the prospective study, cohorts were assigned on the basis of participant-reported clinical history obtained from a screening survey and a study questionnaire. ImmuneRACE Cohort 3 recovered participants were defined by two consecutive negative NP/OP PCR tests, healthcare professional clearance, or symptom resolution. In the prospective study, mobile phlebotomists collected whole blood, serum and a nasopharyngeal or oropharyngeal swab from each participant. Over a roughly two-month period, participants in the prospective study had the option of providing additional blood draws and questionnaires. Before DNA extraction, prospective study blood samples were shipped either frozen or at room temperature. In this sample, this clone turned up a few times. No antigen is known for it. Base quality data are lacking; no much larger clone is found one base away.

TCRbeta CDR3 regions were amplified from genomic DNA by means of the immunoSEQ Assay, a bias-controlled multiplex PCR. Regarding the original processing steps: The number of nucleated cells in each sample was estimated from the amplification of reference gene primers within the assay. Sequence reads were collapsed and filtered to measure the absolute abundance of every unique TCRbeta CDR3 rearrangement. For each sample, productive Simpson clonality was calculated as the square root of Simpson's diversity index across productive rearrangements. TCRdb mirrors the immuneACCESS table, restricted to in-frame sequences. Some clones are absent from its copies; in checked studies, under half trace to an unresolved V gene, and the reason for the others is unknown. V, J and clone size were drawn from that table, and D and trimming were deduced from the DNA. This sample comprises 450,000 to 600,000 clones, around 90% of them detected only once. The ten biggest clones cover about 0.7% of the sample.

The sequencing input was PBMCs or T cells enriched from blood (not recorded which). This receptor was identified in a woman aged 18 to 35 who had recovered from COVID-19.

The CDR3 here reads CASSLVSGPDTQYF. The DNA reads TGTGCCAGCAGCTTAGTCAGCGGACCCGATACGCAGTATTTT. The V and J genes are TRBV7-2 and TRBJ2-3; TRBD2 is a weak D gene call, 5 bases matching. Reading from cysteine to phenylalanine, the CDR3 counts 14 amino acids. Only CDR3 DNA is held: 42 bases, read in frame from base 1. Trimming at the junction amounts to 1 base on V and 6 bases on J, and the germline ends lie 11 bases apart. The germline V gene encodes CDR1 SGHTA and CDR2 FQGNSA.